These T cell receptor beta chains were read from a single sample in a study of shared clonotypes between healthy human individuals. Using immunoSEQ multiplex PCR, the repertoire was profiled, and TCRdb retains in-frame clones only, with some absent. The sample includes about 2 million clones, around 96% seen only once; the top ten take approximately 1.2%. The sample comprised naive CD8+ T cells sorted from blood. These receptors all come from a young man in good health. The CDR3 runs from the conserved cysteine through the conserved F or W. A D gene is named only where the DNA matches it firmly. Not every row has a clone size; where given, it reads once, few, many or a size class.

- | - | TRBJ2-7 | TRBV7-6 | CASSLAIQSYEQYF | TGTGCCAGCAGCTTAGCGATCCAGTCGTACGAGCAGTACTTC
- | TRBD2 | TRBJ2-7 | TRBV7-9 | CASSPLAGGPNEQYF | TGTGCCAGCAGCCCATTGGCGGGAGGGCCTAACGAGCAGTACTTC
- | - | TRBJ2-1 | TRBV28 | CASSFAGTVEQFF | TGTGCCAGCAGTTTTGCAGGGACCGTTGAGCAGTTCTTC
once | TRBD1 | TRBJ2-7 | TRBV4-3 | CASSQGRDSSYEQYF | TGCGCCAGCAGCCAAGGAAGGGACAGCTCCTACGAGCAGTACTTC
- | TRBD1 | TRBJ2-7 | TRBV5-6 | CASSLKGQAGYEQYF | TGTGCCAGCAGCTTAAAGGGACAGGCAGGCTACGAGCAGTACTTC
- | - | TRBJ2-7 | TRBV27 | CASSFQQPYEQYF | TGTGCCAGCAGTTTTCAACAGCCCTACGAGCAGTACTTC
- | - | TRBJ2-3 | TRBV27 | CASSFEGTFTDTQYF | TGTGCCAGCAGTTTCGAGGGGACTTTCACAGATACGCAGTATTTT
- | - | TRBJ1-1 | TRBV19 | CASSPGPVQGIMNTEAFF | TGTGCCAGCAGTCCGGGTCCGGTTCAAGGTATAATGAACACTGAAGCTTTCTTT
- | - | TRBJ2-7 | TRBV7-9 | CASSLEAGTLGYEQYF | TGTGCCAGCAGCTTAGAGGCGGGGACTTTAGGCTACGAGCAGTACTTC
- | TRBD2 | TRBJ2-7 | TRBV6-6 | CASSAGGEASYEQYF | TGTGCCAGCAGCGCGGGGGGGGAGGCCTCCTACGAGCAGTACTTC
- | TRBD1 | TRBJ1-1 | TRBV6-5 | CASSYSDRGRTEAFF | TGTGCCAGCAGTTACTCCGACAGGGGGCGGACTGAAGCTTTCTTT
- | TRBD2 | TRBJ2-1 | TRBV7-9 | CASSYRGVAYNEQFF | TGTGCCAGCAGCTACCGGGGGGTAGCCTACAATGAGCAGTTCTTC
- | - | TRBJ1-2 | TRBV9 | CASSVGTNNYGYTF | TGTGCCAGCAGCGTGGGCACCAATAACTATGGCTACACCTTC
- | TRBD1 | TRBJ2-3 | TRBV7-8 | CASSLGEEAGTGKLTDTQYF | TGTGCCAGCAGCTTAGGGGAAGAGGCCGGGACAGGGAAACTCACAGATACGCAGTATTTT
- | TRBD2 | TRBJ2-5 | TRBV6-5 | CASSPGLGYQETQYF | TGTGCCAGCAGTCCCGGACTAGGGTACCAAGAGACCCAGTACTTC
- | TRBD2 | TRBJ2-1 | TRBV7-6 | CASSLGPAGGWDEQFF | TGTGCCAGCAGCTTAGGCCCGGCGGGGGGTTGGGATGAGCAGTTCTTC
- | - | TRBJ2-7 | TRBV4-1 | CASSQDDVPSPYEQYF | TGCGCCAGCAGCCAAGATGATGTCCCTAGCCCCTACGAGCAGTACTTC
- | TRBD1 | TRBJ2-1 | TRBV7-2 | CASSFSQGAYNEQFF | TGTGCCAGCAGCTTTTCACAGGGGGCCTACAATGAGCAGTTCTTC
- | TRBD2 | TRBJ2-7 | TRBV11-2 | CASSLLAGGSEQYF | TGTGCCAGCAGCTTACTTGCGGGAGGCTCCGAGCAGTACTTC
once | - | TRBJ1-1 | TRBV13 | CASSLVKGNTEAFF | TGTGCCAGCAGCTTAGTTAAAGGGAACACTGAAGCTTTCTTT
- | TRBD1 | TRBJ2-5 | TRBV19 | CASSEWLGTGGETQYF | TGTGCCAGTAGTGAGTGGTTGGGGACAGGGGGAGAGACCCAGTACTTC
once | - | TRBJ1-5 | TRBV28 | CASSFLGNQPQHF | TGTGCCAGCAGTTTTTTGGGGAATCAGCCCCAGCATTTT
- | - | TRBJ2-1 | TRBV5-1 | CASSLAGSYNEQFF | TGCGCCAGCAGCTTGGCGGGAAGCTACAATGAGCAGTTCTTC
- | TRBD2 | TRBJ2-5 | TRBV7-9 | CASSLQLLAGVQETQYF | TGTGCCAGCAGCTTACAGCTTCTAGCGGGGGTTCAAGAGACCCAGTACTTC
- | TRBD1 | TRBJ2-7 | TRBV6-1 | CASSEAGTGNYEQYF | TGTGCCAGCAGTGAAGCCGGGACAGGGAATTACGAGCAGTACTTC
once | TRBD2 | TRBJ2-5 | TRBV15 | CATSRDGEGETQYF | TGTGCCACCAGCAGAGATGGGGAGGGAGAGACCCAGTACTTC
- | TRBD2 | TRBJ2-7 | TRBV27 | CASSLYRGDYEQYF | TGTGCCAGCAGTTTGTACCGGGGGGATTACGAGCAGTACTTC
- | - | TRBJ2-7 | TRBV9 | CASSVGPSSYEQYF | TGTGCCAGCAGCGTAGGGCCCAGCTCCTACGAGCAGTACTTC
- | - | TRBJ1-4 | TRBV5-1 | CASSLALRGGEKLFF | TGCGCCAGCAGCTTGGCCCTAAGGGGCGGTGAAAAACTGTTTTTT
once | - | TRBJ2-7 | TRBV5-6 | CASRVVGLDSYEQYF | TGTGCCAGCAGGGTGGTGGGGTTGGACTCCTACGAGCAGTACTTC
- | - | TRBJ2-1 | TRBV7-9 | CASSSSGEQFF | TGTGCCAGCAGTTCATCTGGGGAGCAGTTCTTC
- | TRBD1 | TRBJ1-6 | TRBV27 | CASSLILGTGPSPLHF | TGTGCCAGCAGTTTAATCCTCGGGACAGGGCCCTCACCCCTCCACTTT
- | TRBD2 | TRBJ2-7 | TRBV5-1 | CASSSGLADFTYEQYF | TGCGCCAGCAGCTCCGGACTAGCGGACTTTACCTACGAGCAGTACTTC
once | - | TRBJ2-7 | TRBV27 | CASSIRLGHVEQYF | TGTGCCAGCAGTATTAGGTTGGGTCATGTCGAGCAGTACTTC